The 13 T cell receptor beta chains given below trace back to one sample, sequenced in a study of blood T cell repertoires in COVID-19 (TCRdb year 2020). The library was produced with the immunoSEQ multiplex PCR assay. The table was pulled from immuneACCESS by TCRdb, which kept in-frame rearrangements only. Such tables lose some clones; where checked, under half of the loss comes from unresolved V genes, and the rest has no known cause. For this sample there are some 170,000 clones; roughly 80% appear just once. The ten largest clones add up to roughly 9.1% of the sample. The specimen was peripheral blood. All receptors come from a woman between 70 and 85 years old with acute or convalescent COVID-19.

The CDR3 spells CASINRGSVYGYTF. Written as DNA, the CDR3 is TGTGCCAGCATTAACAGGGGTAGCGTCTATGGCTACACCTTC. V gene TRBV28 combines with J gene TRBJ1-2; 7 nucleotides align to TRBD1. After removal of 7 bases from V and 4 bases from J, the junction contained 9 bases not matched to a gene. The CDR3 consists of 14 residues. Germline CDR1 and CDR2: MDHEN and SYDVKM.

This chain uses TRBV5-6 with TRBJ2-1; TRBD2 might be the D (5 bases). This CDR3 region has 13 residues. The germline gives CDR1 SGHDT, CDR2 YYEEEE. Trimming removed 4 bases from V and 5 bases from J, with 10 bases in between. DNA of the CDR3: TGTGCCAGCAGCAGTCCGACTAACAATGAGCAGTTCTTC. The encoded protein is CASSSPTNNEQFF.

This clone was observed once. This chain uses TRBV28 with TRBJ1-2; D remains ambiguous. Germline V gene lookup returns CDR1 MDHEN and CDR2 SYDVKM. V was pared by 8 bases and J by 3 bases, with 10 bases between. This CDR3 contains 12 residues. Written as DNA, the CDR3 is TGTGCCAGCGGTAACCGGGACTATGGCTACACCTTC. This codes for CASGNRDYGYTF.

The CDR3 DNA reads as TGTGCCAGCTCACCGTCAGGGGTAGTAGGCTACACCTTC. This codes for CASSPSGVVGYTF. V usage is TRBV18 and J usage is TRBJ1-2; tentatively, D is TRBD1 (6 bases). V was clipped by 3 bases and J by 8 bases, with 13 bases between them. The CDR3 length is 13 residues. CDR1 is KGHSH, CDR2 LQKENI, per germline.

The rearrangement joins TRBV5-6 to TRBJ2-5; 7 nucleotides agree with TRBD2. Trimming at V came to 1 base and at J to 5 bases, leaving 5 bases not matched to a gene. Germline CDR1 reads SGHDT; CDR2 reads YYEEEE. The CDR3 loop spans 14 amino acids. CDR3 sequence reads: CASSLLGEGETQYF. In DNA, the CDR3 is TGTGCCAGCAGCTTGTTAGGGGAGGGGGAGACCCAGTACTTC.

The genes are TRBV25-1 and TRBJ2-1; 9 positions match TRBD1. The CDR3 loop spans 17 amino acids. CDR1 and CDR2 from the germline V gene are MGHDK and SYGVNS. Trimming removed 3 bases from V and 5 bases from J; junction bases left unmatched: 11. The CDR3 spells CASSDPTDRGGNNEQFF. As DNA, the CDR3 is TGTGCCAGCAGTGACCCTACGGACAGGGGCGGGAACAATGAGCAGTTCTTC.

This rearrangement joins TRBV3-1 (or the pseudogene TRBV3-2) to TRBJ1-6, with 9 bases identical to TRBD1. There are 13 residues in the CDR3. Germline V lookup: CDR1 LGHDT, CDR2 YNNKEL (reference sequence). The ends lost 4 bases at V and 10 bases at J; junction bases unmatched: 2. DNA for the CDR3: TGTGCCAGCAGCCGGACAGGGGACTCACCCCTCCACTTT. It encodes CASSRTGDSPLHF.

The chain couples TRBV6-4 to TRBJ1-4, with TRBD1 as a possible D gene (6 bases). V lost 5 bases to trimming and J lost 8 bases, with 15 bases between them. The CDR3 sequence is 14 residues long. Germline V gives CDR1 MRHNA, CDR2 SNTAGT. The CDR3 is CASSPGQGREKLFF. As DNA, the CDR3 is TGTGCCAGCAGTCCGGGCCAGGGGCGAGAAAAACTGTTTTTT.

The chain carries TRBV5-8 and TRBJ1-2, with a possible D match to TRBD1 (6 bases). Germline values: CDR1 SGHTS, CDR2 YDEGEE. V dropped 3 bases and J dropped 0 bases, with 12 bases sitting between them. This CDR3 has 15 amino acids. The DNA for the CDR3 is TGTGCCAGCAGCTCGGGGGGGCTTGCTAACTATGGCTACACCTTC. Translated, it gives CASSSGGLANYGYTF.

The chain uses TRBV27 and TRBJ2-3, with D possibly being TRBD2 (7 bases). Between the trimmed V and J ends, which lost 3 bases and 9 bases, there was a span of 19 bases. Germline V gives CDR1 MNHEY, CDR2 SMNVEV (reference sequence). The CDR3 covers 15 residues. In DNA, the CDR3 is TGTGCCAGCAGTTTTTCTAGCAGAGGGGGGGGAACGCAGTATTTT. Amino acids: CASSFSSRGGGTQYF.

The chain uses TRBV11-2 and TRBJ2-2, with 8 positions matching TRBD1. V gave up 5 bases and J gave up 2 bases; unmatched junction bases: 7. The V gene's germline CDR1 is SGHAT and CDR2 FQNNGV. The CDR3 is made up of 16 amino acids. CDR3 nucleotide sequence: TGTGCCAGCAGCCTGCGACAGGGGAGCAACACCGGGGAGCTGTTTTTT. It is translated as CASSLRQGSNTGELFF.

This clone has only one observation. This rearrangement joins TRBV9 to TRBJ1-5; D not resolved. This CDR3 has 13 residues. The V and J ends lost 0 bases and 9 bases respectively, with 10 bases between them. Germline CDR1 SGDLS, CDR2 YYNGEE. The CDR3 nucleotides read TGTGCCAGCAGCGTAGGAGTGAGGTCGCCCCAGCATTTT. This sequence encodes CASSVGVRSPQHF.

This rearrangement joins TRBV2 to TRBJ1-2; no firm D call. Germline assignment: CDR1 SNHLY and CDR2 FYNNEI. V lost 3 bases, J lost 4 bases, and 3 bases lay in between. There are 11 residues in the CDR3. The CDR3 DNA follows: TGTGCCAGCAGTGACGGCTATGGCTACACCTTC. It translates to CASSDGYGYTF.